The clone carrying this T cell receptor (beta chain) was picked up a small number of times. No antigen is known for it. This sample stems from a study of blood T cells in healthy people across ages. The study's findings and limits: Changes in expanded clonotypes were possibly confounded, as the CMV status of donors was unknown. Both higher diversity and more naive CD4+ cells marked long-lived donors when set against aged donors.

A J-beta primer mix and a sample-barcoded 5' primer were used in a second PCR of about 7 to 11 cycles. Each cDNA molecule was tagged by a template-switch adaptor with 12 random nucleotides. TCRdb re-derived calls from the 5' RACE reads in MiXCR, one entry per CDR3 protein. This sample carries 910,000 or so distinct CDR3 sequences, just over 50% of them seen once, and the ten largest clones take around 21%. Ten milliliters of peripheral blood were drawn from each donor into EDTA-treated tubes. This CDR3 has 14 residues. Per germline, CDR1 MNHEY and CDR2 SVGAGI. Trimming removed 3 bases from V and 10 bases from J; junction bases left unmatched: 8.

The clonotype originates from a woman aged 55-75 years in good health. The genes are TRBV6-5 and TRBJ2-1; the match to TRBD2 covers 8 bases. The sequenced material came from blood. CDR3 DNA sequence: TGTGCCAGCAGTTATTGGACTAGCCGTCAAGAGCAGTTCTTC. Its translation is CASSYWTSRQEQFF.